These 8 T cell receptor beta chains were all obtained from the same sample, sequenced in a study of shared clonotypes between healthy human individuals. Sequencing was performed with immunoSEQ multiplex PCR; in TCRdb, only in-frame clones are kept and a portion is missing. The table records around 2,000,000 clones, 90% to 95% of them present only once. Sequenced input: naive CD4+ T cells sorted from blood. Subset here: CD45RA+ positively selected. These receptors all stem from a young man in good health.

This chain links TRBV5-1 with TRBJ2-5; maybe TRBD1 (8 bases). The V end was cut by 7 bases, the J end by 4 bases, with 20 bases between. Germline loops: CDR1 SGHRS, CDR2 YFSETQ. The CDR3 has 15 amino acids. For the CDR3, the DNA is TGCGCCAGCCACAGGGGGGAGCGGGACGGAGAGACCCAGTACTTC. Translation: CASHRGERDGETQYF. The complete variable domain, with remaining parts taken from reference TRBV5-1 and TRBJ2-5, reads KAGVTQTPRYLIKTRGQQVTLSCSPISGHRSVSWYQQTPGQGLQFLFEYFSETQRNKGNFPGRFSGRQFSNSRSEMNVSTLELGDSALYLCASHRGERDGETQYFGPGTRLLVL.

The rearrangement links TRBV10-3 to TRBJ1-1, with a tentative D call TRBD1 (5 bases). The CDR3 extends over 13 amino acids. V was clipped by 7 bases and J by 0 bases, with 9 bases between them. Germline V gene sequence: CDR1 ENHRY, CDR2 SYGVKD. In DNA form, the CDR3 reads TGTGCCATCAAGACAGCCATGAACACTGAAGCTTTCTTT. Its protein product is CAIKTAMNTEAFF.

This chain links TRBV9 with TRBJ2-1; 12 positions agree with TRBD2. Germline assignment: CDR1 SGDLS and CDR2 YYNGEE. V gave up 2 bases and J gave up 2 bases; unmatched junction bases: 5. This CDR3 is built from 17 residues. Here the CDR3 reads CASSVGLAGYAYNEQFF. The CDR3 DNA is TGTGCCAGCAGCGTCGGACTAGCGGGATATGCCTACAATGAGCAGTTCTTC.

The rearrangement joins TRBV6-1 to TRBJ1-5; D remains unclear. The ends were cut back, 2 bases at V and 6 bases at J, with 14 bases in the middle. CDR3 size: 15 residues. Germline V gives CDR1 MNHNS, CDR2 SASEGT. The CDR3 is CASSEFTLVVQPQHF. The CDR3 DNA reads TGTGCCAGCAGTGAATTCACCCTAGTCGTTCAGCCCCAGCATTTT.

J is TRBJ2-2 and V is TRBV6-5; tentatively, D is TRBD2 (5 bases). V lost 3 bases and J 4 bases, leaving 12 bases between the germline ends. CDR1 and CDR2 from the germline V gene are MNHEY and SVGAGI. There are 15 residues in the CDR3. The CDR3 DNA reads TGTGCCAGCAGTTATGGACTCACCGTCACCGGGGAGCTGTTTTTT. It codes for CASSYGLTVTGELFF.

This clone showed up just once. One junction end does not reproduce the germline sequence, and a read error may be involved. The chain couples TRBV5-1 to TRBJ2-2; TRBD1 might be the D (5 bases). Germline V gene lookup returns CDR1 SGHRS and CDR2 YFSETQ. The CDR3 loop spans 14 amino acids. CDR3 loop: CASTLGQAGGELFF. The CDR3, as DNA: TGCGCCAGCACCTTGGGGCAGGCCGGCGGGGAGCTGTTTTTT.

The chain combines TRBV7-2 with TRBJ2-5; D gene uncertain. Trimming removed 5 bases at V and 1 base at J, with 11 bases between. The CDR3 spans 14 residues. CDR1 is SGHTA, CDR2 FQGNSA, per germline. The CDR3 is CASSPGASQETQYF. DNA of the CDR3: TGTGCCAGCAGCCCCGGCGCCTCCCAAGAGACCCAGTACTTC.

The gene calls are TRBV6-1 and TRBJ2-7; 11 bases line up with TRBD1. V trimming: 7 bases; J trimming: 6 bases; junction bases outside the gene matches: 5. CDR3 length: 13 residues. The germline V gene has CDR1 MNHNS and CDR2 SASEGT. In DNA, the CDR3 is TGTGCCAGCAAGGACAGGGGGCCGACCGAGCAGTACTTC. Protein: CASKDRGPTEQYF.